One and the same sample provided the 15 T cell receptor beta chains below, sequenced in a study of cytomegalovirus exposure and HLA in healthy donors. The PCR ran on 60 Vbeta and 13 Jbeta primers. Method: immunoSEQ multiplex PCR; TCRdb's copy keeps in-frame clones and lacks some. The sample shows about 170,000 clones, over 60% of them seen only once. Input material: PBMCs. These receptors were collected from a girl between 10 and 17 years old in good health and CMV-seronegative.

The rearrangement uses TRBV11-2 and TRBJ2-1; possibly TRBD1 for D (5 bases). The CDR3 totals 16 residues. Germline V gene data show CDR1 as SGHAT and CDR2 as FQNNGV. Between the trimmed V and J ends, which lost 5 bases and 4 bases, there was a span of 18 bases. The CDR3 protein is CASSPFRRGTYNEQFF. In DNA form, the CDR3 reads TGTGCCAGCAGCCCCTTCAGAAGGGGAACATACAATGAGCAGTTCTTC.

The rearrangement joins TRBV5-4 to TRBJ1-2, with a possible D match to TRBD1 (5 bases). V was cut by 4 bases and J by 4 bases, with 17 bases left in between. The CDR3 sequence is 15 residues long. Germline CDR1 and CDR2: SGHNT and YYREEE (reference sequence). The CDR3 reads CASSPMGGTAYGYTF. In nucleotides, the CDR3 is TGTGCCAGCAGCCCCATGGGGGGTACTGCCTATGGCTACACCTTC.

V gene TRBV4-1 combines with J gene TRBJ1-3; 8 nucleotides align to TRBD1. Unmatched junction bases numbered 3, after V lost 1 base and J lost 4 bases. In germline, CDR1 is MGHRA, CDR2 YSYEKL. The CDR3 consists of 15 residues. CDR3 sequence (DNA): TGCGCCAGCAGCCAAGTAGGACAGGGAGGAAACACCATATATTTT. It encodes CASSQVGQGGNTIYF.

This clone turned up a few times. J is TRBJ2-3 and V is TRBV7-8, with 8 positions matching TRBD1. Germline CDR1 reads SGHVS; CDR2 reads FQNEAQ. CDR3 length: 15 amino acids. Trimming at V came to 5 bases and at J to 2 bases, leaving 6 bases not matched to a gene. Written as DNA, the CDR3 is TGTGCCAGCAGCCCGACAGGGGATAACACAGATACGCAGTATTTT. Translating it yields CASSPTGDNTDTQYF.

The chain employs TRBV19 and TRBJ2-5, with D unresolved. V lost 10 bases to trimming and J lost 1 base, with 13 bases between them. This CDR3 has 13 residues. The germline V gene has CDR1 LNHDA and CDR2 SQIVND (reference sequence). The CDR3 DNA follows: TGTGCCACATCTGACGGAGTCCAAGAGACCCAGTACTTC. The encoded protein is CATSDGVQETQYF.

This clone has just a few counts. This rearrangement joins TRBV11-2 to TRBJ1-5, with 9 bases fitting TRBD1. V was clipped by 1 base and J by 2 bases; unmatched bases: 0. Germline assignment: CDR1 SGHAT and CDR2 FQNNGV. This CDR3 contains 15 residues. CDR3 sequence: CASSLGTGGNQPQHF. The CDR3 DNA sequence: TGTGCCAGCAGCTTAGGGACAGGGGGCAATCAGCCCCAGCATTTT.

This clone was seen a handful of times. This chain connects TRBV10-3 to TRBJ1-3; D is unclear. In germline, CDR1 is ENHRY, CDR2 SYGVKD. The CDR3 consists of 14 residues. Trimming removed 11 bases from V and 9 bases from J, with 23 bases in between. The CDR3 bases are TGTGCCGTCGAAGAGGGAGACGTTCGGCGCACCATATATTTT. Its protein product is CAVEEGDVRRTIYF.

The V gene is TRBV29-1, the J gene TRBJ2-3; D not certain. The germline V gene encodes CDR1 SQVTM and CDR2 ANQGSEA. V was shortened by 3 bases and J by 2 bases, with 6 bases between the two germline ends. The CDR3 runs to 12 residues. CDR3 sequence: CSVDAATDTQYF. The CDR3 bases are TGCAGCGTTGATGCGGCCACAGATACGCAGTATTTT.

The chain couples TRBV13 to TRBJ2-7, with 8 bases aligning to TRBD1. The CDR3 has 15 amino acids. Germline assignment: CDR1 PRHDT and CDR2 FYEKMQ (reference sequence). Losses at the gene ends were 6 bases for V and 2 bases for J; bases not matched to a gene: 9. CDR3 DNA: TGTGCCAGCAGTACCGGGACAGGTCTGACCTACGAGCAGTACTTC. It yields the protein CASSTGTGLTYEQYF.

The chain employs TRBV5-1 and TRBJ2-7; 9 positions agree with TRBD1. Per germline, CDR1 SGHRS and CDR2 YFSETQ. V trimming: 4 bases; J trimming: 5 bases; junction bases outside the gene matches: 10. CDR3 length equals 15 residues. This CDR3 reads CASSRNRGRFDEQYF. CDR3 nucleotides: TGCGCCAGCAGCCGAAACAGGGGGCGCTTCGACGAGCAGTACTTC.

This clone occurred once. This sequence joins TRBV4-2 and TRBJ1-1; perhaps TRBD1 as D (6 bases). V lost 1 base, J lost 1 base, and 13 bases lay in between. In germline, CDR1 is LGHNA, CDR2 YNFKEQ. The CDR3 covers 16 residues. In DNA, the CDR3 is TGTGCCAGCAGCCAAGGGAGGACAGCAGCGAACACTGAAGCTTTCTTT. Amino acid sequence: CASSQGRTAANTEAFF.

The chain uses TRBV11-2 and TRBJ2-2; 7 bases map to TRBD2. The CDR3 consists of 14 residues. Germline-derived CDR1 and CDR2 are SGHAT and FQNNGV. V shed 2 bases and J 6 bases; nucleotides not matched to a gene: 3. CDR3: CASSLQGGPGELFF. CDR3 nucleotides: TGTGCCAGCAGCTTACAGGGAGGGCCCGGGGAGCTGTTTTTT.

The genes are TRBV7-3 and TRBJ2-1; 14 bases line up with TRBD2. CDR3 length: 17 amino acids. V shed 6 bases, J shed 9 bases, and the junction held 13 bases outside the gene matches. Germline CDR1 and CDR2: SGHTA and FQGTGA. The CDR3 is CASRVSPGLAGGAEQFF. For the CDR3, the DNA is TGTGCCAGCAGGGTCTCCCCTGGACTAGCGGGGGGCGCTGAGCAGTTCTTC.

The rearrangement joins TRBV6-5 to TRBJ2-7; 7 bases agree with TRBD2. V lost 5 bases and J lost 0; bases outside the gene matches: 7. CDR3 length: 15 amino acids. Germline lookup yields CDR1 MNHEY and CDR2 SVGAGI. CDR3 in DNA: TGTGCCAGCAGTCGCTCCGGGACTACCTCCTACGAGCAGTACTTC. This gives the protein CASSRSGTTSYEQYF.

Only a few counts were recorded for this clone. The chain carries TRBV6-1 and TRBJ1-5; D not certain. Germline assignment: CDR1 MNHNS and CDR2 SASEGT. V lost 6 bases and J 0 bases, leaving 9 bases between the germline ends. CDR3 length: 14 amino acids. CDR3 sequence (DNA): TGTGCCAGCAGGCAGGTCGATAGCAATCAGCCCCAGCATTTT. Residues: CASRQVDSNQPQHF.